The source of this T cell receptor beta chain is a study of T cell changes during pregnancy in multiple sclerosis. V gave up 8 bases and J gave up 11 bases; unmatched junction bases: 34. The length of the CDR3 is 22 residues. The germline gives CDR1 PRHDT, CDR2 FYEKMQ (reference sequence). Some clones are missing from TCRdb's copy, which holds only in-frame ones; the method was immunoSEQ multiplex PCR. The data contain tens of thousands of clones, about 88% of them singletons. The chain joins TRBV13 to TRBJ2-4; 12 nucleotides agree with TRBD2. The sequence came from a female donor with multiple sclerosis, enrolled in a pregnancy study. Here the sequenced sample was CD8+ T cells from peripheral blood mononuclear cells, taken in the second trimester of pregnancy. CDR3 sequence (DNA): TGTGCCAGCCCTCCTTCCCCTGCGAGCTCCGGGACTAGCGGGCGATTGGGCAGAGTTCAGTACTTC. Its protein is CASPPSPASSGTSGRLGRVQYF.